This T cell receptor beta chain comes out of a study of T cell responses to AZD1222 COVID-19 vaccine. Overall study findings and caveats: Just 5 or 6 AZD1222 recipients tested seropositive at baseline. Clonal diversity may have been underestimated in mostly white British donors.

With respect to this clone: Its target is not known.

Deletions cut 10 bases from V and 2 bases from J, with 15 bases between. The V gene's germline CDR1 is ENHRY and CDR2 SYGVKD. The CDR3 totals 14 residues. The data were produced by immunoSEQ multiplex PCR, yet TCRdb's version contains in-frame clones alone and is incomplete. This table holds 150,000 to 200,000 clones, 88% found once. The sequence derives from an adult in good health. The material sequenced was peripheral blood, taken on day 0 of AZD1222 vaccination. V and J are TRBV10-3 and TRBJ1-5; D might be TRBD1 (5 bases). DNA for the CDR3: TGTGCCACCTCGGGTGACAGCCGCAATCAGCCCCAGCATTTT. Translating gives CATSGDSRNQPQHF.